The clone carrying this TCR beta chain was seen ten or more times. Its matching antigen is unknown. These data belong to a study of HIV-infected patients and healthy controls. Study-level findings and limits: Significantly higher mean Gini indices appeared in HIV-infected repertoires, possibly reflecting oligoclonality. CMV-associated CDR3s mostly grew nonsignificantly during therapy, while HIV-associated CDR3s declined significantly.

No cell fractionation was done, so the repertoire covers all unsorted peripheral blood T cells. About 450 ng RNA was reverse transcribed with alpha and beta constant-region primers. Separate chain-specific third strand synthesis with multiplexing indices produced the alpha and beta libraries. TCRdb processed the 5' RACE reads anew with MiXCR; each CDR3 protein has one entry. This sample carries 5,500 to 7,000 distinct CDR3 sequences, under 25% of them seen once, and the ten largest clones take around 25%. V dropped 5 bases and J dropped 4 bases, with 6 bases sitting between them. Germline V lookup: CDR1 SGHTA, CDR2 FQGTGA. The CDR3 length is 13 residues.

Sequencing was performed on blood, taken before antiretroviral therapy. This TCR came from an adult with HIV infection. V usage is TRBV7-3 and J usage is TRBJ2-6; D call uncertain. DNA of the CDR3: TGTGCCAGCAGCCCCCCCGGGGCCAACGTCCTGACTTTC. It is translated as CASSPPGANVLTF.